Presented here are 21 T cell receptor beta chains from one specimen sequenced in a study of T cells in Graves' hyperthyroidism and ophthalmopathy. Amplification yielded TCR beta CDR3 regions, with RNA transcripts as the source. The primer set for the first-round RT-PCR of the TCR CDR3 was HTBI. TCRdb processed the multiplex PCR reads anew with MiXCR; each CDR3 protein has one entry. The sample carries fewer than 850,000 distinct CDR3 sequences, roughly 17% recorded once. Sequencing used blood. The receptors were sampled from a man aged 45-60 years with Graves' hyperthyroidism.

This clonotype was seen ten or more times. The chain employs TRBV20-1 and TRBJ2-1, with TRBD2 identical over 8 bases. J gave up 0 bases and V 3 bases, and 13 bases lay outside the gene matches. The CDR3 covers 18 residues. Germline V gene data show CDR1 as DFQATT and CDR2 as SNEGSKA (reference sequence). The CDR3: CSASLLAGSLSSYNEQFF. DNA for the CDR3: TGCAGTGCTAGTCTGCTAGCGGGTTCCTTGAGCTCCTACAATGAGCAGTTCTTC.

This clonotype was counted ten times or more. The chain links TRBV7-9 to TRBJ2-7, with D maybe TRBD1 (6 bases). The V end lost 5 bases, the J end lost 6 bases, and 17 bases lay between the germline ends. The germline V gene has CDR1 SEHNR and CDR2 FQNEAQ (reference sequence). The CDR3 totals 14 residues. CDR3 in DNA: TGTGCCAGCAGCCTCGGACATAACAGGGCCGAGCAGTACTTC. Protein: CASSLGHNRAEQYF.

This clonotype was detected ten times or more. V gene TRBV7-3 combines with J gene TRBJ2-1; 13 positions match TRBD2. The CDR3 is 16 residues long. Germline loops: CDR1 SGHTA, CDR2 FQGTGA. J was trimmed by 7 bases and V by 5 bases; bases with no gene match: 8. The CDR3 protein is CASSPSGTSGMNEQFF. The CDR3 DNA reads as TGTGCCAGCAGCCCATCCGGGACTAGCGGGATGAATGAGCAGTTCTTC.

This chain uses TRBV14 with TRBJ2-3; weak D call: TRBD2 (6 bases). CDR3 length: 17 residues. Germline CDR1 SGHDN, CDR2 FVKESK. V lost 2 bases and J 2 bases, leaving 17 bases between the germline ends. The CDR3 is CASSQSLAGIITDTQYF. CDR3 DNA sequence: TGTGCCAGCAGCCAATCCTTGGCGGGAATAATCACAGATACGCAGTATTTT.

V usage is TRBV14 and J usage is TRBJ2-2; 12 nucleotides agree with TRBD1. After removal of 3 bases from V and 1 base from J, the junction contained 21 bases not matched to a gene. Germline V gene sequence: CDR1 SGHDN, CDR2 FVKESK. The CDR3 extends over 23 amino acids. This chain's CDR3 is CASSHLGRTLVGTGGWNTGELFF. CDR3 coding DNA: TGTGCCAGCAGCCATTTAGGAAGGACTTTGGTTGGGACAGGGGGCTGGAACACCGGGGAGCTGTTTTTT. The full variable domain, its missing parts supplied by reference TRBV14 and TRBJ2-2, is EAGVTQFPSHSVIEKGQTVTLRCDPISGHDNLYWYRRVMGKEIKFLLHFVKESKQDESGMPNNRFLAERTGGTYSTLKVQPAELEDSGVYFCASSHLGRTLVGTGGWNTGELFFGEGSRLTVL.

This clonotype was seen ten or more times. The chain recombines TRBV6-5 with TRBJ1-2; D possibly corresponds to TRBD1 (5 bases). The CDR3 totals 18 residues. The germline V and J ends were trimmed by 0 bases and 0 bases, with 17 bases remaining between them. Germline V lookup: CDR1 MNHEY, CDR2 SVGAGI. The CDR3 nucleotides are TGTGCCAGCAGTTACTCAAGGGACGAAGGATTGACTAACTATGGCTACACCTTC. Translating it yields CASSYSRDEGLTNYGYTF.

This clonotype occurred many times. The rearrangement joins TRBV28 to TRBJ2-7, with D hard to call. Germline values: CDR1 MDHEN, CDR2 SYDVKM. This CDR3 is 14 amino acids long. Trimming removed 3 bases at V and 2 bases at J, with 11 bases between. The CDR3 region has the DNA TGTGCCAGCAGTTTCGGCGGTAGGACCTACGAGCAGTACTTC. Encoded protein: CASSFGGRTYEQYF.

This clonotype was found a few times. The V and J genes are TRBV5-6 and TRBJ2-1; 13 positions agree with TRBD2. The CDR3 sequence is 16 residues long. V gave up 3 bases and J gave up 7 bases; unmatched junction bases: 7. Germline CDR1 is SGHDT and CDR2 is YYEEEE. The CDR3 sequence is CASSWTSGSLFNEQFF. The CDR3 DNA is TGTGCCAGCAGCTGGACTAGCGGGAGTTTATTTAATGAGCAGTTCTTC.

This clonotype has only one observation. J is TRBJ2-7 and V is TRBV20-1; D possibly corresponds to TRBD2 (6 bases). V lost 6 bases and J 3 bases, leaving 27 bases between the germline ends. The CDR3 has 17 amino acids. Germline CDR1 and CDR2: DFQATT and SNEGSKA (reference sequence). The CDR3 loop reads CSAQVIAATTPLYEQYF. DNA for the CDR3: TGCAGTGCACAGGTGATAGCGGCCACCACCCCCCTCTACGAGCAGTACTTC.

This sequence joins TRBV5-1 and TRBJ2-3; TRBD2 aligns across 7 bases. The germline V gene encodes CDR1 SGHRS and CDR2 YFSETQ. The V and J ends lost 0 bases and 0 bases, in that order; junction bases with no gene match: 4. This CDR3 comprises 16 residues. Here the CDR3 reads CASSLDLAVSTDTQYF. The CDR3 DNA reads TGCGCCAGCAGCTTGGATCTAGCGGTTAGCACAGATACGCAGTATTTT.

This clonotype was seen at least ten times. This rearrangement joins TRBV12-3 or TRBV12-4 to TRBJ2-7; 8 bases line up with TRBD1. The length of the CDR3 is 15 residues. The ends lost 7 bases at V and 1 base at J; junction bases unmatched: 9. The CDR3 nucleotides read TGTGCCAGCACCTTGGACAGGGAAGGATCCTACGAGCAGTACTTC. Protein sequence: CASTLDREGSYEQYF.

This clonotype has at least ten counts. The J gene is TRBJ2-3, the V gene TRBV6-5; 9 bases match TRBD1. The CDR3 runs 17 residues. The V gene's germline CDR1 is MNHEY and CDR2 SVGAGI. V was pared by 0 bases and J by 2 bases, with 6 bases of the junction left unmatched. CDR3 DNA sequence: TGTGCCAGCAGTTACTCGAGCGACAGGGGGAACACAGATACGCAGTATTTT. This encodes CASSYSSDRGNTDTQYF.

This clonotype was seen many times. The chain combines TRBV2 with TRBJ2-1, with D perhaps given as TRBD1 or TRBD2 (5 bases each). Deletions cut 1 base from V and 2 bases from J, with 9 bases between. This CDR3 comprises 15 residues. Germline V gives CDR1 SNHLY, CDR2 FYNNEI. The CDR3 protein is CASSEEGPTYNEQFF. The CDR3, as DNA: TGTGCCAGCAGTGAAGAGGGACCGACCTACAATGAGCAGTTCTTC.

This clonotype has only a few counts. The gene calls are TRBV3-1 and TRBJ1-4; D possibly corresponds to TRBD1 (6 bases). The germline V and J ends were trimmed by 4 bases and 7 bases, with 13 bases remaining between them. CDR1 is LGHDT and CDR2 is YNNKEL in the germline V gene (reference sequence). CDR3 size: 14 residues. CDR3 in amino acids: CASSLRGGSEKLFF. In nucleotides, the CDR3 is TGTGCCAGCAGCCTTCGAGGGGGGTCTGAAAAACTGTTTTTT.

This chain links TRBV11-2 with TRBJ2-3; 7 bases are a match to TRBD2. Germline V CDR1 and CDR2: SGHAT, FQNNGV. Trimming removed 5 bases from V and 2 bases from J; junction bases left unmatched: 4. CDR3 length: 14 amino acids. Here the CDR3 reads CASSEGLFTDTQYF. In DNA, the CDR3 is TGTGCCAGCAGCGAGGGACTATTCACAGATACGCAGTATTTT.

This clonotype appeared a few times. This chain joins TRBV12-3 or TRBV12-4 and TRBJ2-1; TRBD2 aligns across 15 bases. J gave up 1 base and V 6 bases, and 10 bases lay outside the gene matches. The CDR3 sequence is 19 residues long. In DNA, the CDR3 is TGTGCCAGCAGGGCGGGACTAGCGGGAGGACTGAGTTCCTACAATGAGCAGTTCTTC. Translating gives CASRAGLAGGLSSYNEQFF.

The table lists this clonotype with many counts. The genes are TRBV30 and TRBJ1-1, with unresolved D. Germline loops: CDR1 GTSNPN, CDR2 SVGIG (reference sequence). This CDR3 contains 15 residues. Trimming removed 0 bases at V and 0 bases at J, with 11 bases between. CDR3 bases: TGTGCCTGGAGTGTTTATGGGTCACTGAACACTGAAGCTTTCTTT. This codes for CAWSVYGSLNTEAFF.

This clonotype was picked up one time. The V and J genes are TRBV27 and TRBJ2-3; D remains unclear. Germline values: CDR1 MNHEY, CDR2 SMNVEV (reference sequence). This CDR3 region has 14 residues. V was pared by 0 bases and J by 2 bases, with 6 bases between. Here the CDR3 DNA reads TGTGCCAGCAGTTTATCGGGCATCACAGATACGCAGTATTTT. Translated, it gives CASSLSGITDTQYF.

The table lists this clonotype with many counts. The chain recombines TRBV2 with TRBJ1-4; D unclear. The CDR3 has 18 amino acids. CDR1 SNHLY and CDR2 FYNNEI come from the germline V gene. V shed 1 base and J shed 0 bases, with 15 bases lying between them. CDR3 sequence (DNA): TGTGCCAGCAGTGAAGAGGGCAGTACCACCACAACTAATGAAAAACTGTTTTTT. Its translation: CASSEEGSTTTTNEKLFF.

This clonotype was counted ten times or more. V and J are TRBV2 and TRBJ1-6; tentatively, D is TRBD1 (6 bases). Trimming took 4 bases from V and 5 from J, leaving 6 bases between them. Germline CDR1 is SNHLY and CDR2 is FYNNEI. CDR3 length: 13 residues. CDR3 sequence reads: CASSAGDNSPLHF. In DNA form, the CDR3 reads TGTGCCAGCAGTGCAGGGGATAATTCACCCCTCCACTTT. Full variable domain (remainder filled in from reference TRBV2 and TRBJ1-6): EPEVTQTPSHQVTQMGQEVILRCVPISNHLYFYWYRQILGQKVEFLVSFYNNEISEKSEIFDDQFSVERPDGSNFTLKIRSTKLEDSAMYFCASSAGDNSPLHFGNGTRLTVT.

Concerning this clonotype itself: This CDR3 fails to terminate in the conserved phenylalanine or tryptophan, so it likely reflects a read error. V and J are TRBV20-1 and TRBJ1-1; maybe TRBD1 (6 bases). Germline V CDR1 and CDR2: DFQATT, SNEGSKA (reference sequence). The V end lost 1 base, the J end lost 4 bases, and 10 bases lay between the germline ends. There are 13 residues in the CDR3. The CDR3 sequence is CSARAGGVTEAFL. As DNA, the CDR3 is TGCAGTGCTAGAGCGGGGGGCGTCACTGAAGCTTTCCTT.